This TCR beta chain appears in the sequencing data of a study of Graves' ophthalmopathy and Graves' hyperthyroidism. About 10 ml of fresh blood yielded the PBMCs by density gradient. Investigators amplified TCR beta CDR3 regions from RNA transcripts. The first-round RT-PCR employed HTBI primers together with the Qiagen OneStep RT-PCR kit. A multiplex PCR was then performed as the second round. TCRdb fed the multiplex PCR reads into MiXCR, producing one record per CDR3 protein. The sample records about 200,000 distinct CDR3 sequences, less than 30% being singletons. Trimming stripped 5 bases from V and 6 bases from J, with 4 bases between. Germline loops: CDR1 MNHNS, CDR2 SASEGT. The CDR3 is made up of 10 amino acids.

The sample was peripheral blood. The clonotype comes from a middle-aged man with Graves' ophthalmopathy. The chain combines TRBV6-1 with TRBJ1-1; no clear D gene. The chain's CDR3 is CASSPAEAFF. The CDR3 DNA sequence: TGTGCCAGCAGTCCCGCTGAAGCTTTCTTT.